This TCR beta chain derives from a study of cytomegalovirus exposure and HLA in healthy donors. Study details: There were several hundred genotyped donors. Of these, 81% fell in the genetic ancestry cluster associated with self-reported Caucasian donors.

The study, taken as a whole, reports: In presence/absence analyses, roughly uniform sequencing depth across donors was assumed.

As to this clone: Its antigen remains unidentified.

Germline V gene sequence: CDR1 LNHDA, CDR2 SQIVND (reference sequence). The CDR3 consists of 15 residues. V lost 1 base and J lost 6, with 13 bases in between. The PCR ran on 60 Vbeta and 13 Jbeta primers. The table came from immunoSEQ multiplex PCR; TCRdb's copy has only in-frame clones and leaves some out. The table records some 180,000 clones, roughly 84% of them present only once. Despite likely unrecorded immune exposures, the donors were nominally healthy at the time of sampling. The receptor's source is a man aged 25 to 40 in good health and CMV-seropositive. This rearrangement joins TRBV19 to TRBJ1-5; the D is unclear. Sample: PBMCs. The CDR3 here is CASSIGYSGRQPQHF. The CDR3 region has the DNA TGTGCCAGTAGTATAGGGTACAGCGGGCGTCAGCCCCAGCATTTT.